Listed below are T cell receptor beta chains from one sample, sequenced in a study of T cells in Graves' hyperthyroidism and ophthalmopathy. TCRdb reanalysed the multiplex PCR reads using MiXCR and keeps one entry per CDR3 protein. The profile shows approximately 640,000 distinct CDR3 sequences, around 15% of them singletons. The material sequenced was blood. These receptors came from a woman between 25 and 40 years old with Graves' hyperthyroidism. Each CDR3 is given with its conserved first and last residue. A D gene is named only where the DNA matches it firmly. Clone size is given for some rows only: seen once, a few or many times, or a class if the clone is expanded.

16 TRBJ2-1 TRBD2 TRBV5-4 - TGTGCCAGCAGCTTGGCCGCGGGAGGGCGGAGCAATGAGCAGTTCTTC CASSLAAGGRSNEQFF
15 TRBJ1-1 - TRBV27 many TGTGCCAGCAGTTTATCGTGGGGAGAGAACACTGAAGCTTTCTTT CASSLSWGENTEAFF
17 TRBJ2-7 - TRBV19 - TGTGCCAGTAGTATAAAACGGTTATCTTTCCAGGGAGTCGAGCAGTACTTC CASSIKRLSFQGVEQYF
17 TRBJ1-5 - TRBV5-5 once TGTGCCAGCAGCAGGAAGGGAGGGGGGGATTTAGGTCAGCCCCAGCATTTT CASSRKGGGDLGQPQHF
15 TRBJ2-3 - TRBV7-3 many TGTGCCAGCAGCGAGACAGGACTCGGGACAGATACGCAGTATTTT CASSETGLGTDTQYF
11 TRBJ1-1 - TRBV28 many TGTGCCAGCATCTTCGGGACTGAAGCTTTCTTT CASIFGTEAFF
16 TRBJ2-7 TRBD2 TRBV7-9 many TGTGCCAGCAGCTTCGGGACTAGCGGACCTAGGGGCGAGCAGTACTTC CASSFGTSGPRGEQYF
13 TRBJ2-2 - TRBV28 many TGTGCCTGCGGGCGGGTGAACACCGGGGAGCTGTTTTTT CACGRVNTGELFF
16 TRBJ1-2 - TRBV6-2/TRBV6-3 many TGTGCCAGCAGCAGCGCCGGGACCGCGGGGATCTATGGCTACACCTTC CASSSAGTAGIYGYTF
17 TRBJ2-1 TRBD2 TRBV11-2 many TGTGCCAGCAGCTCGGGACTAGCGGGAGTCTCTCGGAATGAGCAGTTCTTC CASSSGLAGVSRNEQFF
13 TRBJ2-7 - TRBV20-1 few TGCAGTGCCCGAAAGGACCTCGTGGGGGAGCAGTACTTC CSARKDLVGEQYF
13 TRBJ2-2 - TRBV29-1 - TGCAGCGTCGGAACGGGGTCACCCGGGGAGCTGTTTTTT CSVGTGSPGELFF
14 TRBJ2-3 - TRBV6-2/TRBV6-3 few TGTGCCAGCAAATCAGGGCGATCCGCAGATACGCAGTATTTT CASKSGRSADTQYF
14 TRBJ2-7 - TRBV3-1 many TGTGCCAGCAGCCAGATGGGAACCACCTACGAGCAGTACTTC CASSQMGTTYEQYF